The following is a T cell receptor (beta chain) sequence with its context. This sample was included in a study of blood T cell repertoires in COVID-19. Across the study: Sites across the United States, Italy and Spain contributed samples from acute and convalescent COVID-19. Sources were T cells, B-cell-depleted T cells, or PBMCs; the material itself was cDNA or gDNA.

Authors' methods: Reference gene primer amplification in the assay estimated nucleated cell counts. Generated by immunoSEQ multiplex PCR, the TCRdb table keeps only in-frame clones and is missing some. That table gives V, J and clone size, and the DNA gave D and trimming. The sample lists more than 300,000 clones, 87% occurring once. Patients from Seattle were sampled longitudinally, starting during active infection. CDR1 and CDR2 (germline): SQVTM, ANQGSEA. This CDR3 is built from 11 residues. V and J are TRBV29-1 and TRBJ2-3; D call uncertain. Sequencing used peripheral blood. The sequence derives from a woman aged 25 to 39 with COVID-19, enrolled during active disease. The CDR3 bases are TGCAGTTCCACCCCGGTGGATACGCAGTATTTT. It translates to CSSTPVDTQYF.